Listed here is a single T cell receptor (beta chain). The antigen is undetermined. The data originate from a study of T-cell reconstitution after alpha-beta-depleted transplantation in children. General study results and limits: The study reportedly traced alpha-beta T cells about two months after transplant to several hundred expanded graft clones. T-cell numbers and diversity, one year after transplant, stemmed largely from T cells that were newly produced. Surviving recipient T cells and thymic progenitors accounted for the high day-60 TCRbeta diversity observed in some patients.

With 5 bases removed from V and 6 bases from J, the gap between germline ends came to 15 bases. CDR3 length: 14 amino acids. Germline V gene data show CDR1 as SGHTA and CDR2 as FQGTGA. Unique molecular identifiers were incorporated into the prepared TCRbeta library. TCRdb processed the PCR reads anew with MiXCR; each CDR3 protein has one entry. The sample has 300,000 to 400,000 distinct CDR3 sequences, roughly 25% seen once. The clonotype was recovered from a male patient aged 10 to 17 who had a stem cell transplant for acute lymphoblastic leukemia, so the T cells may come from the graft donor. This chain links TRBV7-3 with TRBJ2-3; tentatively, D is TRBD2 (6 bases). The source material was PBMCs, mostly from graft donor cells, sampled 180 days after TCRalphabeta/CD19-depleted stem cell transplant. CDR3 in amino acids: CASSRGALADTQYF. CDR3 in DNA: TGTGCCAGCAGCCGCGGGGCTCTAGCGGATACGCAGTATTTT.